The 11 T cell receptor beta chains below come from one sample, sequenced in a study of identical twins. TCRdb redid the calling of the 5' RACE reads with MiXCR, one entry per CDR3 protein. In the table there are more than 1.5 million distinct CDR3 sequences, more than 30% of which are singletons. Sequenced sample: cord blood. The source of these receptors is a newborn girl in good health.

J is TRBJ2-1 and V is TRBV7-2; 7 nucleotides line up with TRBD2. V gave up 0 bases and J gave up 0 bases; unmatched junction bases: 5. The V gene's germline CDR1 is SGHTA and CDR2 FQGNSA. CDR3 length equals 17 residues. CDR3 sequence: CASSLARAGSSYNEQFF. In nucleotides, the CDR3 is TGTGCCAGCAGCTTAGCAAGAGCGGGGAGCTCCTACAATGAGCAGTTCTTC.

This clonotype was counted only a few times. The CDR3 coding sequence is TGTGCCAGCAGCATATCGGACGCGGTTTTGACCCAGTACTTC. Its protein is CASSISDAVLTQYF. The rearrangement links TRBV7-8 to TRBJ2-5; D is unclear. Trimming shortened V by 5 bases and J by 7 bases, and 17 bases separated the two germline ends. The CDR3 has 14 amino acids. Germline V gene data show CDR1 as SGHVS and CDR2 as FQNEAQ.

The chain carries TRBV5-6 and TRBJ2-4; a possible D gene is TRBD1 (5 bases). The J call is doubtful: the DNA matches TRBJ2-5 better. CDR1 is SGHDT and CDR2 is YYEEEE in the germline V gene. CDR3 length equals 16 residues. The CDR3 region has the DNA TGTGCCAGCAGCCTGAAAGCAGGGTTAGGTCAAGAGACCCAGTACTTC. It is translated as CASSLKAGLGQETQYF.

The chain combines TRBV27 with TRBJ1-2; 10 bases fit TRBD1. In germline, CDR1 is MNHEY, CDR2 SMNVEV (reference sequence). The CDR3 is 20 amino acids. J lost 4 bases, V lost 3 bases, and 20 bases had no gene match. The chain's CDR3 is CASSFREDRGSGGKVYGYTF. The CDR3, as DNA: TGTGCCAGCAGTTTCCGTGAGGACAGGGGGTCGGGAGGAAAAGTCTATGGCTACACCTTC.

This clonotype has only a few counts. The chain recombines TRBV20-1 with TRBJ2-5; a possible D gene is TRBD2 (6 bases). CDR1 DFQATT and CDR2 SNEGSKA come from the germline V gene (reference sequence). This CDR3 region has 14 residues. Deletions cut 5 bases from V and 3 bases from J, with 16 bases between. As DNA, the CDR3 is TGCAGTGCTGGATCCGTCGGGGGAAAAGAGACCCAGTACTTC. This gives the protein CSAGSVGGKETQYF.

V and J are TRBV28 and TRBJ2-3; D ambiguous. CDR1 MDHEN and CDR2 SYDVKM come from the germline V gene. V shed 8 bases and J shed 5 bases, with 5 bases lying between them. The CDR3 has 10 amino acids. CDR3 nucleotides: TGTGCCAGCCCTAGAGATACGCAGTATTTT. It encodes CASPRDTQYF.

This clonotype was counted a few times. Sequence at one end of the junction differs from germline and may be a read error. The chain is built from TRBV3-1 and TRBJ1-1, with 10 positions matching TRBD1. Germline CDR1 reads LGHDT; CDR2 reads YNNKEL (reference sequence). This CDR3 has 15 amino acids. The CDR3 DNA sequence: TGTGCCAGCAGTCAAGGGACAGGGGCGTATGCTGAAGCTTTCTTT. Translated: CASSQGTGAYAEAFF.

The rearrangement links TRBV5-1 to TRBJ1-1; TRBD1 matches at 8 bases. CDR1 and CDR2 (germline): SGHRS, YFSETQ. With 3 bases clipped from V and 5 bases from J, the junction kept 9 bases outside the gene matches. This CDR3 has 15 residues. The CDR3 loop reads CASSSLGQGRTEAFF. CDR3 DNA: TGCGCCAGCAGCTCCCTCGGACAGGGTCGGACTGAAGCTTTCTTT.

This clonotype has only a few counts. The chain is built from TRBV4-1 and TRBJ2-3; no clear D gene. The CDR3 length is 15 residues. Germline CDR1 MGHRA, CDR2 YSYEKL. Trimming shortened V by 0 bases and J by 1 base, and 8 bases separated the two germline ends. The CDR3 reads CASSQDRWGTDTQYF. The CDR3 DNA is TGCGCCAGCAGCCAAGATCGTTGGGGCACAGATACGCAGTATTTT.

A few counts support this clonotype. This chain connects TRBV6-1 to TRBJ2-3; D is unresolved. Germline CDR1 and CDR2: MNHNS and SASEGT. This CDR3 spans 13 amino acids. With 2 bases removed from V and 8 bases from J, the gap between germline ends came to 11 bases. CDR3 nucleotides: TGTGCCAGCAGTGAACTGTCCCCCCCTACGCAGTATTTT. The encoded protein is CASSELSPPTQYF.

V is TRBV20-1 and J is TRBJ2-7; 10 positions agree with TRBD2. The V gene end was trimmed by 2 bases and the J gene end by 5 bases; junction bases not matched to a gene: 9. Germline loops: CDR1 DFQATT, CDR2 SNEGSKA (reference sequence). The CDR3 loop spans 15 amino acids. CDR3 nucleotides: TGCAGTGCTAGACTACCTAGCGGGAGTGGCCACGAGCAGTACTTC. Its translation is CSARLPSGSGHEQYF.